This T cell receptor beta chain was profiled in a study of technical replicates of blood from a few donors. Measured with immunoSEQ multiplex PCR; TCRdb has only the in-frame clones, and not every one. This sample has 75,000 to 95,000 clones, with around 96% found just once. Trimming took 0 bases from V and 4 from J, leaving 9 bases between them. This CDR3 contains 14 residues. Germline lookup yields CDR1 LGHNA and CDR2 YNFKEQ. The V and J genes are TRBV4-2 and TRBJ1-2; D is unresolved. This TCR came from a human donor in good health. What was sequenced was T cells isolated from PBMCs. CDR3 in DNA: TGTGCCAGCAGCCAAGAATTAGGCGGCTATGGCTACACCTTC. Protein product: CASSQELGGYGYTF.